This entry is about one TCR beta chain. The antigen remains undetermined. The data are from a study of T cell repertoires in cytomegalovirus infection. For the study at large: An indication of both CMV infection and matching HLA type came from public TCR beta signatures. The study's findings and limits: Dominating the ex vivo response were TCR beta clonotypes that were CMV-specific and HLA-C-restricted. Individuals carrying CMV plus the relevant HLA were identified by cumulative frequency of public TCR beta families.

The CDR3 is 14 residues long. Germline CDR1 and CDR2: LNHDA and SQIVND (reference sequence). Deletions cut 9 bases from V and 2 bases from J, with 16 bases between. TCRdb re-derived calls from the reads in MiXCR, one entry per CDR3 protein. The table shows around 190,000 distinct CDR3 sequences, with under 15% occurring only once. This chain joins TRBV19 and TRBJ1-2, with D maybe TRBD1 (6 bases). The TCR was taken from a human donor in good health (CMV status not recorded). Some clones in this sample may be carry-over from other donors' samples. Sequenced sample: PBMCs. The CDR3 here is CASLVGGQNYGYTF. DNA of the CDR3: TGTGCCAGCCTAGTGGGAGGACAGAACTATGGCTACACCTTC.